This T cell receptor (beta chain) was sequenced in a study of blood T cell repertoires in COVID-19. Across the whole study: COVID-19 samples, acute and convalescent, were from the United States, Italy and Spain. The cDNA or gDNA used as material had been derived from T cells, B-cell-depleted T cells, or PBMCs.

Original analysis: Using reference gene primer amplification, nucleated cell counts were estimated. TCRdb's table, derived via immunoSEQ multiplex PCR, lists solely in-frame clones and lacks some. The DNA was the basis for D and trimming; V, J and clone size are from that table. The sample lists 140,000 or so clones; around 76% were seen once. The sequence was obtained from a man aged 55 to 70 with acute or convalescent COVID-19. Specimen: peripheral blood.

The CDR3 loop is CASSSIAGATYEQYF. The CDR3 bases are TGTGCCAGCAGCTCCATAGCGGGAGCTACCTACGAGCAGTACTTC. The V call is TRBV7-2, the J call TRBJ2-7; 9 bases align to TRBD2. Trimming removed 4 bases from V and 2 bases from J; junction bases left unmatched: 6. The CDR3 has 15 residues. From germline, CDR1 is SGHTA and CDR2 FQGNSA.